This T cell receptor beta chain was found in a study of brain T cells in children with intractable seizures. TCRdb keeps only in-frame clones here, not all; method: immunoSEQ multiplex PCR. The profile shows hundreds of thousands of clones, roughly 92% of them singletons. Sample time point: blood from clinic visit 5 months post-surgery; TSC patient then seizure free. Only cases whose brain tissue showed the highest T cell transcript signatures were sequenced. The origin of this receptor is a boy younger than two with tuberous sclerosis and intractable seizures. The sequencing used peripheral blood, collected about 5 months after surgery.

Here the CDR3 reads CASSPSLAGAMVEQYF. CDR3 nucleotide sequence: TGTGCCAGCAGCCCTTCACTAGCGGGAGCTATGGTCGAGCAGTACTTC. The chain uses TRBV6-2 or TRBV6-3 and TRBJ2-7; 11 bases line up with TRBD2. The CDR3 is 16 residues long. CDR1 is MNHEY and CDR2 is SVGEGT in the germline V gene. V dropped 6 bases and J dropped 6; count of bases not matched to a gene: 13.